These 14 T cell receptor beta chains share one sample of origin, sequenced in a study of blood T cells in healthy people across ages. Using a J-beta primer mix together with a sample-barcoded 5' primer, a second PCR was run for roughly 6 to 11 cycles. TCRdb reprocessed the 5' RACE reads with MiXCR, giving one entry per CDR3 protein. The sample lists 850,000 to 1,000,000 distinct CDR3 sequences, 40% to 60% occurring once. The source material was blood. These receptor sequences come from a man aged 25 to 40 in good health.

The V call is TRBV3-1, the J call TRBJ2-5; 7 nucleotides line up with TRBD2. The length of the CDR3 is 13 residues. V was pared by 3 bases and J by 5 bases, with 3 bases of the junction left unmatched. From germline, CDR1 is LGHDT and CDR2 YNNKEL (reference sequence). In DNA, the CDR3 is TGTGCCAGCAGCCACGGGGGGTTCGAGACCCAGTACTTC. Protein sequence: CASSHGGFETQYF.

The table lists this clonotype with many counts. The rearrangement joins TRBV7-2 to TRBJ2-1, with 8 positions matching TRBD1. CDR1 and CDR2 from the germline V gene are SGHTA and FQGNSA. The CDR3 runs to 15 residues. Trimming at V came to 5 bases and at J to 7 bases, leaving 10 bases not matched to a gene. The DNA for the CDR3 is TGTGCCAGCAGCATCCCCCGGACAGGGCGGAATGAGCAGTTCTTC. Translated, it gives CASSIPRTGRNEQFF.

The chain joins TRBV12-3 or TRBV12-4 to TRBJ2-5, with 10 bases that match TRBD2. CDR3 length equals 16 residues. After removal of 3 bases from V and 5 bases from J, the junction contained 9 bases not matched to a gene. The CDR3 sequence: CASSFSTSGVIETQYF. In nucleotides, the CDR3 is TGTGCCAGCAGTTTTTCTACTAGCGGGGTGATCGAGACCCAGTACTTC.

The rearrangement uses TRBV20-1 and TRBJ1-5; D is possibly TRBD1 (5 bases). V was pared by 4 bases and J by 3 bases, with 22 bases between. Per the germline V gene, CDR1 is DFQATT and CDR2 is SNEGSKA (reference sequence). The CDR3 is 17 residues long. CDR3 sequence (DNA): TGCAGTGCTAAGTACTATCCCGGGACTGACGTCAATCAGCCCCAGCATTTT. Encoded protein: CSAKYYPGTDVNQPQHF.

The chain combines TRBV20-1 with TRBJ2-6; no clear D. The V end was cut by 3 bases, the J end by 4 bases, with 7 bases between. Germline V CDR1 and CDR2: DFQATT, SNEGSKA (reference sequence). The length of the CDR3 is 13 residues. The DNA of the CDR3 is TGCAGTGCTAGTTTCCACGGGGCCAACGTCCTGACTTTC. This translates into CSASFHGANVLTF.

The chain employs TRBV6-5 and TRBJ2-1; D perhaps matches TRBD2 (6 bases). Trimming took off 2 bases at V and 9 bases at J, with 14 bases between the two ends. Germline V gene data show CDR1 as MNHEY and CDR2 as SVGAGI. The CDR3 length is 14 residues. CDR3 nucleotide sequence: TGTGCCAGCAGTTACCCGACTAGAGATGCTGAGCAGTTCTTC. Translating gives CASSYPTRDAEQFF.

The J gene is TRBJ2-7, the V gene TRBV25-1; 8 bases are a match to TRBD2. Per the germline V gene, CDR1 is MGHDK and CDR2 is SYGVNS. After removal of 2 bases from V and 4 bases from J, the junction contained 31 bases not matched to a gene. The CDR3 consists of 23 residues. The CDR3, as DNA: TGTGCCAGCAGTGAAGCCGGGACACCCGTTCAACAAAGCGGGAGAGGAGGGTCTTACGAGCAGTACTTC. It yields the protein CASSEAGTPVQQSGRGGSYEQYF.

In regard to this clonotype: The junction does not match germline at one end; this may be a read error. V usage is TRBV27 and J usage is TRBJ2-1; D gene unclear. The CDR3 is 13 residues long. The V gene's germline CDR1 is MNHEY and CDR2 SMNVEV (reference sequence). CDR3 sequence: CASSPSSYNEQSF. The CDR3 DNA reads as TGTGCCAGCAGTCCCAGCTCCTACAATGAGCAGTCCTTC.

This rearrangement joins TRBV20-1 to TRBJ2-3; D is uncertain. The V and J ends lost 5 bases and 2 bases respectively, with 8 bases between them. CDR1 and CDR2 from the germline V gene are DFQATT and SNEGSKA (reference sequence). The CDR3 sequence is 12 residues long. The CDR3 coding sequence is TGCAGTGCTGCTCCTGCCACAGATACGCAGTATTTT. This gives the protein CSAAPATDTQYF.

The chain joins TRBV9 to TRBJ1-5; 11 bases align to TRBD1. Germline CDR1 and CDR2: SGDLS and YYNGEE. The CDR3 consists of 15 residues. V shed 6 bases, J shed 3 bases, and the junction held 5 bases outside the gene matches. The CDR3, as DNA: TGTGCCAGCACCCTGGGACAGGGGGACAATCAGCCCCAGCATTTT. Translation gives CASTLGQGDNQPQHF. Full variable domain (missing parts from reference TRBV9 and TRBJ1-5): DSGVTQTPKHLITATGQRVTLRCSPRSGDLSVYWYQQSLDQGLQFLIQYYNGEERAKGNILERFSAQQFPDLHSELNLSSLELGDSALYFCASTLGQGDNQPQHFGDGTRLSIL.

The chain uses TRBV5-1 and TRBJ2-3; TRBD2 matches 9 bases. CDR1 and CDR2 (germline): SGHRS, YFSETQ. This CDR3 has 13 residues. V gave up 7 bases and J gave up 4 bases; unmatched junction bases: 4. CDR3 DNA: TGCGCCAGCGCGACTAGCGGCGCAGATACGCAGTATTTT. As protein: CASATSGADTQYF. The variable domain in full, with the rest retrieved from reference TRBV5-1 and TRBJ2-3, is KAGVTQTPRYLIKTRGQQVTLSCSPISGHRSVSWYQQTPGQGLQFLFEYFSETQRNKGNFPGRFSGRQFSNSRSEMNVSTLELGDSALYLCASATSGADTQYFGPGTRLTVL.

The rearrangement joins TRBV29-1 to TRBJ1-2; TRBD1 might be the D (5 bases). The CDR3 consists of 14 residues. Looked up from germline, CDR1 is SQVTM and CDR2 is ANQGSEA. V was pared by 3 bases and J by 6 bases, with 17 bases between. Here the CDR3 reads CSVDSQGQFHGYTF. CDR3 DNA: TGCAGCGTTGACAGCCAGGGTCAGTTTCATGGCTACACCTTC.

This clonotype showed up just a few times. This chain connects TRBV5-1 to TRBJ2-1; D possibly uses TRBD1 or TRBD2 (5 bases each). The V gene lost 0 bases and the J gene lost 14 bases, with 12 bases spanning the gap. CDR3 length: 12 residues. In germline, CDR1 is SGHRS, CDR2 YFSETQ. The DNA for the CDR3 is TGCGCCAGCAGCTTGGGTATGAGGGGAGAGTTCTTC. Residues: CASSLGMRGEFF.

The gene calls are TRBV20-1 and TRBJ2-7, with 7 bases aligning to TRBD2. CDR3 size: 15 residues. CDR1 DFQATT and CDR2 SNEGSKA come from the germline V gene (reference sequence). Unmatched junction bases numbered 9, after V lost 2 bases and J lost 2 bases. As DNA, the CDR3 is TGCAGTGCTAGATCTTTAGCGGGCCACCCCTACGAGCAGTACTTC. This translates into CSARSLAGHPYEQYF.